This T cell receptor (beta chain) originates from a study of blood T cell repertoires in COVID-19. The wider study: Nucleic acid was either cDNA or gDNA, and it came from T cells, B-cell-depleted T cells, or PBMCs.

Original processing methods: Reference gene primer amplification in the assay estimated nucleated cell counts. Assay: immunoSEQ multiplex PCR; the TCRdb copy retains only in-frame clones and omits some. V and J calls and clone size are as listed in that table; D and trimming were resolved from the DNA. The table shows 250,000 or so clones, with approximately 85% occurring only once. Germline CDR1 LNHDA, CDR2 SQIVND (reference sequence). The CDR3 totals 13 residues. V lost 2 bases and J lost 5, with 7 bases in between. The sequence came from a woman aged 45-65 years who had recovered from COVID-19. Source material: PBMCs or T cells enriched from blood (not recorded which). The chain uses TRBV19 and TRBJ1-5, with D perhaps matching TRBD1 (6 bases). CDR3 nucleotide sequence: TGTGCCAGTAGTATAAACAGGGATCAGCCCCAGCATTTT. Translated: CASSINRDQPQHF.